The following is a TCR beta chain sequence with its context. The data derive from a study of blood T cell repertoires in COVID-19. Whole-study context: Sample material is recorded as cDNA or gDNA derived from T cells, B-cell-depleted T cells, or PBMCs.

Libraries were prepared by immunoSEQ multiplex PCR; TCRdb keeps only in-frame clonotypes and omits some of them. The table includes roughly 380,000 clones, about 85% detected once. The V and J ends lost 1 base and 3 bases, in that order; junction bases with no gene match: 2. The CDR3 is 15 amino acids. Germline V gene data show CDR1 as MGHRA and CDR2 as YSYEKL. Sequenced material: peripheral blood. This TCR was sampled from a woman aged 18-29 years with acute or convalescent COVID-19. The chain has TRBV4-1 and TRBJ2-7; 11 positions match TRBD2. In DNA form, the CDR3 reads TGCGCCAGCAGCCAAGGGACTAGCGGGTTCTACGAGCAGTACTTC. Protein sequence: CASSQGTSGFYEQYF.